Following are 10 T cell receptor beta chains from one sample sequenced in a study of blood T cell repertoires in COVID-19. Measured with immunoSEQ multiplex PCR; TCRdb has only the in-frame clones, and not every one. The sample has around 32,000 clones, 85% to 95% seen once. The sequenced sample consisted of peripheral blood. Receptor source: a male donor with active COVID-19.

The chain couples TRBV19 to TRBJ1-1; maybe TRBD1 (6 bases). V gave up 4 bases and J gave up 5 bases, with 20 bases separating them. CDR1 and CDR2 from the germline V gene are LNHDA and SQIVND (reference sequence). This CDR3 contains 16 residues. The CDR3, as DNA: TGTGCCAGTAGTAAACCGGGACAAAGCCAGGGGACTGAAGCTTTCTTT. This translates into CASSKPGQSQGTEAFF.

This clone occurred once. J is TRBJ2-7 and V is TRBV19; 11 bases agree with TRBD2. The ends lost 3 bases at V and 1 base at J; junction bases unmatched: 5. Germline CDR1 and CDR2: LNHDA and SQIVND (reference sequence). The CDR3 is 16 amino acids. The CDR3 nucleotides are TGTGCCAGTAGTATGCGACTAGCGGGATCATCCTACGAGCAGTACTTC. Protein sequence: CASSMRLAGSSYEQYF.

This sequence joins TRBV18 and TRBJ1-1, with D unclear. The germline gives CDR1 KGHSH, CDR2 LQKENI. The CDR3 runs to 13 residues. The V end lost 5 bases, the J end lost 0 bases, and 7 bases lay between the germline ends. CDR3 in amino acids: CASSGLLNTEAFF. CDR3 bases: TGTGCCAGCTCAGGACTCCTGAACACTGAAGCTTTCTTT.

The chain combines TRBV7-2 with TRBJ1-2; 8 positions agree with TRBD1. CDR1 is SGHTA, CDR2 FQGNSA, per germline. The CDR3 is made up of 15 amino acids. V shed 5 bases, J shed 5 bases, and the junction held 10 bases outside the gene matches. The CDR3 is CASSPGDRIRYGYTF. The CDR3 DNA follows: TGTGCCAGCAGCCCAGGGGACAGGATACGGTATGGCTACACCTTC.

This clone has a single count. The chain is built from TRBV5-1 and TRBJ2-1; the D is unclear. The CDR3 is 17 residues long. V was pared by 0 bases and J by 0 bases, with 13 bases between. In germline, CDR1 is SGHRS, CDR2 YFSETQ. The CDR3 sequence: CASSLVSGPSSYNEQFF. The CDR3 nucleotides are TGCGCCAGCAGCTTGGTTTCCGGTCCGAGCTCCTACAATGAGCAGTTCTTC.

The V and J genes are TRBV27 and TRBJ2-1; D uncertain. From germline, CDR1 is MNHEY and CDR2 SMNVEV (reference sequence). The V and J ends lost 10 bases and 1 base respectively, with 14 bases between them. The CDR3 has 14 residues. The CDR3, as DNA: TGTGCCAACACCCCAGGTTATTCCTACAATGAGCAGTTCTTC. It translates to CANTPGYSYNEQFF.

The chain combines TRBV18 with TRBJ1-1; TRBD1 matches at 8 bases. CDR1 is KGHSH and CDR2 is LQKENI in the germline V gene. CDR3 size: 15 residues. With 5 bases clipped from V and 7 bases from J, the junction kept 12 bases outside the gene matches. DNA of the CDR3: TGTGCCAGCTCAGCAGACAGGGGAAGGGGGTTTGAAGCTTTCTTT. It codes for CASSADRGRGFEAFF.

The chain uses TRBV11-3 and TRBJ2-7, with D perhaps TRBD1 (5 bases). CDR3 size: 16 residues. V was cut by 0 bases and J by 5 bases, with 17 bases left in between. Looked up from germline, CDR1 is SGHNT and CDR2 is YENEEA. The CDR3 loop reads CASSLDTWAGSDEQYF. The CDR3 bases are TGTGCCAGCAGCTTAGATACTTGGGCAGGGTCGGACGAGCAGTACTTC.

V is TRBV27 and J is TRBJ1-6; 7 nucleotides match TRBD1. The CDR3 has 14 residues. Per germline, CDR1 MNHEY and CDR2 SMNVEV (reference sequence). The trim removed 5 bases at V and 9 bases at J, leaving 7 bases unmatched. The CDR3, as DNA: TGTGCCAGCAGTCAGGACAGGCTGAGTTCACCCCTCCACTTT. Translated: CASSQDRLSSPLHF.

This CDR3 reads CASSPATNRLVETQYF. Here the CDR3 DNA reads TGTGCCAGCAGCCCCGCTACCAATCGACTTGTAGAGACCCAGTACTTC. The J gene is TRBJ2-5, the V gene TRBV7-7; unclear D gene. CDR1 SSHAT and CDR2 FNYEAQ come from the germline V gene (reference sequence). V was trimmed by 5 bases and J by 4 bases, leaving 20 bases between them. The CDR3 totals 16 residues.